The entry that follows covers one T cell receptor beta chain sequence. The data originate from a study of blood T cell repertoires in COVID-19. Germline CDR1 SEHNR, CDR2 FQNEAQ (reference sequence). V gave up 6 bases and J gave up 3 bases; unmatched junction bases: 12. The CDR3 spans 17 residues. TCRdb keeps only in-frame clones here, not all; method: immunoSEQ multiplex PCR. The table lists just under 20,000 clones, approximately 95% of them singletons, with about 4% in the top ten. The TCR sequence derives from a woman aged 45-59 years with active COVID-19. The chain uses TRBV7-9 and TRBJ1-2, with TRBD1 matching 11 bases. Sequencing was carried out using peripheral blood. CDR3 amino acids: CASSSSGTGGVDYGYTF. The DNA of the CDR3 is TGTGCCAGCAGTTCATCCGGGACAGGGGGAGTAGACTATGGCTACACCTTC.